The 9 T cell receptor beta chains below come from one sample, sequenced in a study of identical twins. From the 5' RACE reads, TCRdb called clonotypes with MiXCR, one entry per CDR3 protein. The table has 510,000 or so distinct CDR3 sequences, about 16% seen once; the top ten hold about 0.4%. These data also formed part of another study, on yellow fever vaccine responses in identical twins.

What was sequenced was CD4+ T cells sorted from blood. The receptors derive from a woman in her late teens or twenties in good health.

This clonotype came up a few times. The rearrangement links TRBV5-1 to TRBJ2-3; the D is unclear. CDR3 length: 14 residues. Germline CDR1 is SGHRS and CDR2 is YFSETQ. Trimming shortened V by 2 bases and J by 2 bases, and 9 bases separated the two germline ends. The CDR3 loop is CASSFTEITDTQYF. CDR3 nucleotides: TGCGCCAGCAGCTTTACAGAAATCACAGATACGCAGTATTTT.

This clonotype was counted between two and nine times. This chain joins TRBV3-1 and TRBJ1-6; 9 bases agree with TRBD1. V was pared by 5 bases and J by 7 bases, with 9 bases of the junction left unmatched. CDR3 length: 16 residues. Germline lookup yields CDR1 LGHDT and CDR2 YNNKEL (reference sequence). Here the CDR3 reads CASSWRFGQGNSPLHF. The CDR3 DNA reads TGTGCCAGCAGCTGGCGGTTTGGACAGGGGAATTCACCCCTCCACTTT.

This clonotype was seen a handful of times. The genes are TRBV5-1 and TRBJ2-3, with 8 bases aligning to TRBD2. Germline CDR1 and CDR2: SGHRS and YFSETQ. Trimming removed 2 bases from V and 4 bases from J; junction bases left unmatched: 3. The CDR3 length is 14 residues. The CDR3 bases are TGCGCCAGCAGCTTCCAACTAGCGGCAGATACGCAGTATTTT. As protein: CASSFQLAADTQYF.

DNA of the CDR3: TGCAGCGCGGGACAGGACTTCCTTGAGCAGTTCTTC. Its protein product is CSAGQDFLEQFF. The chain couples TRBV29-1 to TRBJ2-1, with 8 positions matching TRBD1. This CDR3 has 12 residues. Germline loops: CDR1 SQVTM, CDR2 ANQGSEA. V gave up 7 bases and J gave up 9 bases; unmatched junction bases: 8.

This clonotype was found a few times. The chain uses TRBV20-1 and TRBJ1-6, with D perhaps TRBD1 (5 bases). CDR1 DFQATT and CDR2 SNEGSKA come from the germline V gene (reference sequence). This CDR3 has 14 amino acids. The V and J ends lost 6 bases and 5 bases respectively, with 14 bases between them. CDR3: CSAPHQGDNSPLHF. CDR3 nucleotides: TGCAGTGCCCCCCACCAGGGAGATAATTCACCCCTCCACTTT.

This rearrangement joins TRBV5-1 to TRBJ2-5; D unresolved. This CDR3 has 15 amino acids. Trimming shortened V by 4 bases and J by 4 bases, and 17 bases separated the two germline ends. Germline loops: CDR1 SGHRS, CDR2 YFSETQ. CDR3 coding DNA: TGCGCCAGCAGCCTGGGGTCTATGTCAGGAGAGACCCAGTACTTC. It specifies CASSLGSMSGETQYF.

This clonotype was counted a few times. The chain recombines TRBV6-1 with TRBJ2-1; tentatively, D is TRBD1 (6 bases). Germline V gives CDR1 MNHNS, CDR2 SASEGT. This CDR3 has 15 amino acids. Trimming took 6 bases from V and 0 from J, leaving 12 bases between them. CDR3 region: CASSLDRTSYNEQFF. The CDR3 nucleotides are TGTGCCAGCAGCCTCGACAGGACCTCCTACAATGAGCAGTTCTTC.

In this sample, this clonotype turned up a few times. The V and J genes are TRBV3-1 and TRBJ2-1, with D possibly being TRBD2 (6 bases). The CDR3 spans 14 residues. CDR1 is LGHDT and CDR2 is YNNKEL in the germline V gene (reference sequence). V gave up 0 bases and J gave up 7 bases, with 10 bases separating them. The CDR3 DNA reads TGTGCCAGCAGCCAAGATTACGCGGGAAATGAGCAGTTCTTC. Its translation is CASSQDYAGNEQFF.

This clonotype has just a few counts. The chain employs TRBV12-3 or TRBV12-4 and TRBJ2-2; 13 positions match TRBD2. The CDR3 spans 18 residues. J lost 0 bases, V lost 3 bases, and 4 bases had no gene match. The CDR3 coding sequence is TGTGCCAGCAGTTTGCGACTAGCGGGAGGAGCGAACACCGGGGAGCTGTTTTTT. This gives the protein CASSLRLAGGANTGELFF.